The 28 T cell receptor beta chains listed next were all sequenced from one sample in a study of metastatic and nonmetastatic thyroid tumors. TCRdb reprocessed the PCR reads via MiXCR. The sample yields roughly 15,000 clones, about 22% seen once. Not a single patient had been given any form of treatment at any point before undergoing thyroid surgery. Sequenced sample: tumor tissue. The receptors shown here come from a female donor with papillary thyroid cancer or a benign thyroid nodule (not recorded which). Some clones in this sample may be carry-over from other donors' samples.

This sequence joins TRBV2 and TRBJ1-2; tentatively, D is TRBD1 (6 bases). Germline CDR1 is SNHLY and CDR2 is FYNNEI. V was trimmed by 1 base and J by 1 base, leaving 19 bases between them. This CDR3 is built from 18 residues. CDR3 sequence reads: CASSEGRPGTMDNYGYTF. CDR3 coding DNA: TGTGCCAGCAGTGAAGGGCGACCCGGGACAATGGATAACTATGGCTACACCTTC.

The rearrangement uses TRBV20-1 and TRBJ1-2, with 8 bases matching TRBD1. This CDR3 has 12 amino acids. V gave up 5 bases and J gave up 8 bases; unmatched junction bases: 7. Germline CDR1 is DFQATT and CDR2 is SNEGSKA (reference sequence). CDR3 loop: CSASDRVEGYTF. As DNA, the CDR3 is TGCAGTGCTTCGGACAGGGTCGAGGGCTACACCTTC.

With regard to this clone: This may stem from a read error, because a much larger clone lies one nucleotide away. The sample holds other DNA sequences that translate to the same CDR3. This sequence joins TRBV28 and TRBJ1-5; D is unresolved. The CDR3 has 13 residues. The V end lost 3 bases, the J end lost 2 bases, and 5 bases lay between the germline ends. Germline CDR1 MDHEN, CDR2 SYDVKM. Here the CDR3 reads CASSFGGNQPQHF. The CDR3 nucleotides are TGTGCCAGCAGTTTCGGAGGCAATCAGCCCCAGCATTTT.

A remark on this clone: Germline is not matched at one junction end, which may reflect a read error. This rearrangement joins TRBV20-1 to TRBJ1-2; 7 bases map to TRBD1. CDR3 length equals 11 residues. CDR1 and CDR2 from the germline V gene are DFQATT and SNEGSKA (reference sequence). The CDR3 sequence: CSSGTVYGSTF. CDR3 in DNA: TGCAGTTCCGGGACAGTCTATGGCTCCACCTTC.

The chain is built from TRBV6-1 and TRBJ2-5; D may correspond to TRBD1 or TRBD2 (5 bases each). Trimming took off 2 bases at V and 5 bases at J, with 12 bases between the two ends. The CDR3 runs 14 residues. From germline, CDR1 is MNHNS and CDR2 SASEGT. Written as DNA, the CDR3 is TGTGCCAGCAGTGAAAAGACAGAGGGGGAGACCCAGTACTTC. Encoded protein: CASSEKTEGETQYF.

Sample share makes this clone medium-sized (0.01 to 0.1%). The chain carries TRBV2 and TRBJ2-1; either TRBD1 or TRBD2 may fit D (6 bases each). CDR3 length: 14 residues. Trimming shortened V by 8 bases and J by 9 bases, and 20 bases separated the two germline ends. The germline V gene has CDR1 SNHLY and CDR2 FYNNEI. The CDR3 reads CASLNREVRGEQFF. The CDR3 nucleotides are TGTGCCAGCTTAAACAGGGAGGTGCGAGGTGAGCAGTTCTTC.

This clone came up a few times. J is TRBJ2-7 and V is TRBV6-2 or TRBV6-3; D gene ambiguous. The ends were cut back, 0 bases at V and 10 bases at J, with 13 bases in the middle. This CDR3 has 13 amino acids. From germline, CDR1 is MNHEY and CDR2 SVGEGT. Here the CDR3 reads CASSYSTGTDQYF. As DNA, the CDR3 is TGTGCCAGCAGTTACTCGACGGGTACCGATCAGTACTTC.

The gene calls are TRBV7-2 and TRBJ2-7; maybe TRBD1 (6 bases). The CDR3 has 14 amino acids. Germline V gives CDR1 SGHTA, CDR2 FQGNSA. V shed 1 base and J shed 3 bases, with 10 bases lying between them. The CDR3 nucleotides read TGTGCCAGCAGCTTAGTTGCAGGGGACTACGAGCAGTACTTC. This codes for CASSLVAGDYEQYF.

Judged by abundance, this clone is medium-sized. This rearrangement joins TRBV12-3 or TRBV12-4 to TRBJ2-5; D could derive from TRBD1 or TRBD2 (5 bases each). The CDR3 runs to 14 residues. V lost 0 bases, J lost 2 bases, and 7 bases lay in between. CDR3 nucleotide sequence: TGTGCCAGCAGTTTAGCGGGACGACAAGAGACCCAGTACTTC. Translating it yields CASSLAGRQETQYF.

This clone was seen repeatedly, ten times or more. V and J are TRBV29-1 and TRBJ2-2; unclear D gene. The germline gives CDR1 SQVTM, CDR2 ANQGSEA. The CDR3 is 12 amino acids. The V gene lost 4 bases and the J gene lost 7 bases, with 10 bases spanning the gap. CDR3 DNA: TGCAGCGTTGGGACCAGCTACGGGGAGCTGTTTTTT. Translating it yields CSVGTSYGELFF.

By sample share, this clone is medium-sized. The chain has TRBV7-6 and TRBJ1-1, with D unclear. CDR1 SGHVS and CDR2 FNYEAQ come from the germline V gene. This CDR3 comprises 14 residues. V was shortened by 1 base and J by 0 bases, with 6 bases between the two germline ends. The CDR3 DNA follows: TGTGCCAGCAGCTTAGGTGAAATGAACACTGAAGCTTTCTTT. Residues: CASSLGEMNTEAFF.

The CDR3: CASSPQGITEAFF. The CDR3 DNA is TGTGCCAGCAGTCCACAGGGGATCACTGAAGCTTTCTTT. This sequence joins TRBV6-1 and TRBJ1-1, with 7 bases matching TRBD1. The ends lost 5 bases at V and 4 bases at J; junction bases unmatched: 4. This CDR3 is 13 amino acids long. CDR1 and CDR2 (germline): MNHNS, SASEGT.

The chain recombines TRBV11-2 with TRBJ2-7, with D possibly TRBD2 on 5 matching bases. From germline, CDR1 is SGHAT and CDR2 FQNNGV. V gave up 2 bases and J gave up 6 bases, with 14 bases separating them. CDR3 length: 14 residues. The CDR3 DNA follows: TGTGCCAGCAGCTTAAGGGAAGGAGGATCCGAGCAGTACTTC. As protein: CASSLREGGSEQYF.

This clone was counted ten times or more. The chain links TRBV2 to TRBJ1-3; 7 bases map to TRBD1. CDR1 is SNHLY, CDR2 FYNNEI, per germline. J lost 0 bases, V lost 7 bases, and 9 bases had no gene match. The CDR3 contains 16 residues. CDR3 nucleotides: TGTGCCAGCACATTATCGACAGGGCTCTCTGGAAACACCATATATTTT. Translated, it gives CASTLSTGLSGNTIYF.

V is TRBV20-1 and J is TRBJ1-6; TRBD1 matches at 8 bases. The CDR3 is 15 residues long. Trimming at V came to 0 bases and at J to 7 bases, leaving 5 bases not matched to a gene. Germline-derived CDR1 and CDR2 are DFQATT and SNEGSKA (reference sequence). CDR3 in amino acids: CSARERTGNNSPLHF. CDR3 in DNA: TGCAGTGCTAGAGAACGGACAGGGAACAATTCACCCCTCCACTTT.

This clone was counted ten times or more. This chain joins TRBV13 and TRBJ1-3, with TRBD1 matching over 9 bases. Looked up from germline, CDR1 is PRHDT and CDR2 is FYEKMQ (reference sequence). The CDR3 extends over 15 amino acids. The ends lost 5 bases at V and 0 bases at J; junction bases unmatched: 2. This CDR3 reads CASSRDRASGNTIYF. In nucleotides, the CDR3 is TGTGCCAGCAGCCGGGACAGGGCCTCTGGAAACACCATATATTTT. Using reference TRBV13 and TRBJ1-3 for the parts outside the CDR3, the full variable domain is AAGVIQSPRHLIKEKRETATLKCYPIPRHDTVYWYQQGPGQDPQFLISFYEKMQSDKGSIPDRFSAQQFSDYHSELNMSSLELGDSALYFCASSRDRASGNTIYFGEGSWLTVV.

This clone was detected a few times. Just one base apart from a much larger clone, this may be a read error. V gene TRBV3-1 combines with J gene TRBJ2-1; possible D gene TRBD2, 6 bases. CDR3 length: 17 amino acids. Per germline, CDR1 LGHDT and CDR2 YNNKEL (reference sequence). The CDR3 spells CAGSQDLGLGSYNEQFF. Written as DNA, the CDR3 is TGTGCCGGCAGCCAAGACTTGGGACTCGGCTCCTACAATGAGCAGTTCTTC.

This clone occurred once. The V call is TRBV6-2 or TRBV6-3, the J call TRBJ2-1, with 8 nucleotides matching TRBD2. The CDR3 runs to 17 residues. The germline V gene has CDR1 MNHEY and CDR2 SVGEGT. With 6 bases clipped from V and 3 bases from J, the junction kept 13 bases outside the gene matches. As DNA, the CDR3 is TGTGCCAGCAGGGTCAGCGCCATAGCGGGATGCTACAATGAGCAGTTCTTC. This encodes CASRVSAIAGCYNEQFF.

This clone has a handful of counts. This chain connects TRBV6-1 to TRBJ2-7; D might be TRBD2 (5 bases). The V end was cut by 5 bases, the J end by 6 bases, with 8 bases between. Germline values: CDR1 MNHNS, CDR2 SASEGT. The CDR3 loop spans 11 amino acids. This chain's CDR3 is CASSQRSEQYF. CDR3 DNA: TGTGCCAGCAGTCAGCGGAGCGAGCAGTACTTC.

This clone showed up many times. The chain recombines TRBV11-3 with TRBJ1-2, with D perhaps matching TRBD1 (5 bases). The CDR3 runs 16 residues. The germline V gene has CDR1 SGHNT and CDR2 YENEEA. Trimming took 1 base from V and 4 from J, leaving 16 bases between them. The CDR3 sequence is CASSLGSGRGGYGYTF. The DNA for the CDR3 is TGTGCCAGCAGCTTAGGGTCAGGGCGCGGCGGCTATGGCTACACCTTC.

This clone has at least ten counts. V is TRBV5-6 and J is TRBJ2-7, with a weak D call TRBD2 (5 bases). The CDR3 spans 13 residues. V gave up 2 bases and J gave up 1 base, with 7 bases separating them. Per the germline V gene, CDR1 is SGHDT and CDR2 is YYEEEE. The CDR3 here is CASSLLDSYEQYF. CDR3 nucleotide sequence: TGTGCCAGCAGCTTACTAGATTCCTACGAGCAGTACTTC.

The gene calls are TRBV20-1 and TRBJ2-5; 11 bases agree with TRBD2. The CDR3 has 15 amino acids. V was pared by 8 bases and J by 1 base, with 9 bases of the junction left unmatched. Per the germline V gene, CDR1 is DFQATT and CDR2 is SNEGSKA (reference sequence). The CDR3 sequence is CSSLGLADTQETQYF. DNA for the CDR3: TGCAGTTCTTTGGGACTAGCGGACACCCAAGAGACCCAGTACTTC.

To note about this clone: At one of its ends the junction is not consistent with the germline gene, which may arise from a read error. The V and J genes are TRBV6-2 or TRBV6-3 and TRBJ2-7; a possible D gene is TRBD1 (5 bases). The CDR3 contains 15 residues. Germline V gene data show CDR1 as MNHEY and CDR2 as SVGEGT. CDR3 nucleotides: TGTGCCAGCACTTACGTTCTAGGGGTCCCCGGCGAGCAGTACTTC. Its protein is CASTYVLGVPGEQYF.

This chain uses TRBV7-2 with TRBJ1-5, with D possibly matching TRBD1 (6 bases). There are 15 residues in the CDR3. CDR1 is SGHTA, CDR2 FQGNSA, per germline. Trimming left V 5 bases short and J 4 bases short, with 15 bases between. CDR3 sequence reads: CASSVHRVGNQPQHF. CDR3 sequence (DNA): TGTGCCAGCAGCGTACACAGGGTTGGGAATCAGCCCCAGCATTTT. Using reference TRBV7-2 and TRBJ1-5 for the parts outside the CDR3, the full variable domain is GAGVSQSPSNKVTEKGKDVELRCDPISGHTALYWYRQSLGQGLEFLIYFQGNSAPDKSGLPSDRFSAERTGGSVSTLTIQRTQQEDSAVYLCASSVHRVGNQPQHFGDGTRLSIL.

This clone was detected ten times or more. A much larger clone lies one base from this, so it may be a read error. Within the sample, other DNA sequences also encode this same CDR3. The V gene is TRBV19, the J gene TRBJ2-3, with 13 bases that match TRBD2. The CDR3 is made up of 13 amino acids. CDR1 is LNHDA, CDR2 SQIVND, per germline (reference sequence). The CDR3 coding sequence is TGTGCCAGCAGTATGGGGACTAGCGGGGCGCAGTATTTT. This encodes CASSMGTSGAQYF.

This clone has a count of ten or more. The gene calls are TRBV15 and TRBJ2-5; D is possibly TRBD2 (5 bases). The CDR3 is made up of 13 amino acids. Germline CDR1 LNHNV, CDR2 YYDKDF (reference sequence). The V and J ends lost 1 base and 9 bases respectively, with 12 bases between them. The CDR3 protein is CATSRGGFAAQYF. The CDR3 bases are TGTGCCACCAGCAGAGGAGGGTTTGCGGCCCAGTACTTC.

The V call is TRBV20-1, the J call TRBJ2-3, with TRBD2 matching 15 bases. The CDR3 spans 17 residues. Trimming cost V 1 base and J 1 base; bases outside gene matches: 3. Germline CDR1 reads DFQATT; CDR2 reads SNEGSKA (reference sequence). CDR3 sequence (DNA): TGCAGTGCTAGAGGGACTAGCGGGAGGGCTGGCACAGATACGCAGTATTTT. As protein: CSARGTSGRAGTDTQYF.

This clone was recorded many times. This chain links TRBV10-3 with TRBJ2-7; a possible D gene is TRBD2 (5 bases). Germline CDR1 and CDR2: ENHRY and SYGVKD. V was trimmed by 6 bases and J by 5 bases, leaving 11 bases between them. The CDR3 is made up of 12 amino acids. The CDR3 region is CAIRAEGHEQYF. In nucleotides, the CDR3 is TGTGCCATCAGAGCGGAAGGTCACGAGCAGTACTTC.